A single sample is the source of the 22 T cell receptor beta chains below, sequenced in a study of CD8 T cells in ankylosing spondylitis. Using its own MiXCR run on the 5' RACE reads, TCRdb lists one record per CDR3 protein. Altogether about 90,000 distinct CDR3 sequences are present, around 27% being singletons, with the ten largest covering roughly 60%. The specimen was blood, either unsorted or a sorted T cell fraction (not recorded which). Receptor source: a male donor with ankylosing spondylitis or in good health (not recorded which).

This sequence joins TRBV7-2 and TRBJ2-6, with D possibly being TRBD2 (6 bases). CDR1 is SGHTA, CDR2 FQGNSA, per germline. The CDR3 contains 15 residues. Trimming took 5 bases from V and 5 from J, leaving 13 bases between them. CDR3 region: CASSLRLGWANVLTF. CDR3 in DNA: TGTGCCAGCAGCCTAAGACTAGGCTGGGCCAACGTCCTGACTTTC.

There are many counts of this clonotype. The V and J genes are TRBV20-1 and TRBJ2-1; 12 nucleotides agree with TRBD2. The germline gives CDR1 DFQATT, CDR2 SNEGSKA (reference sequence). The CDR3 spans 21 residues. V lost 1 base, J lost 1 base, and 17 bases stayed unmatched. The CDR3 bases are TGCAGTGCTAGAGTAGCCCAGGCTAGCGGGAGGGCCCGAGGATCCTACAATGAGCAGTTCTTC. Translated: CSARVAQASGRARGSYNEQFF.

This clonotype appeared a few times. This chain joins TRBV7-9 and TRBJ2-2; D unclear. Trimming removed 1 base at V and 3 bases at J, with 9 bases between. Germline CDR1 SEHNR, CDR2 FQNEAQ (reference sequence). The CDR3 covers 15 residues. The CDR3 nucleotides are TGTGCCAGCAGCTTAGTCCGCGGATACACCGGGGAGCTGTTTTTT. This codes for CASSLVRGYTGELFF.

This clonotype was detected a few times. The rearrangement links TRBV4-1 to TRBJ2-3; D ambiguous. Deletions cut 3 bases from V and 6 bases from J, with 10 bases between. The CDR3 covers 13 residues. CDR1 is MGHRA, CDR2 YSYEKL, per germline. The CDR3 loop is CASSQVGRDTQYF. CDR3 bases: TGCGCCAGCAGCCAGGTCGGCCGCGATACGCAGTATTTT.

CDR3 DNA: TGTGCCAGCTCACCAGGGGCAGCCTTGAACTATGGCTACACCTTC. It yields the protein CASSPGAALNYGYTF. The chain couples TRBV18 to TRBJ1-2; D possibly corresponds to TRBD1 (5 bases). Germline V gene data show CDR1 as KGHSH and CDR2 as LQKENI. Trimming removed 2 bases from V and 2 bases from J, with 12 bases in between. The CDR3 spans 15 residues.

This clonotype occurred a few times. The gene calls are TRBV20-1 and TRBJ2-1, with a possible D match to TRBD2 (6 bases). Germline CDR1 reads DFQATT; CDR2 reads SNEGSKA (reference sequence). V was trimmed by 8 bases and J by 4 bases, leaving 21 bases between them. CDR3 length: 15 amino acids. The CDR3 is CSSLEGAGLYNEQFF. In nucleotides, the CDR3 is TGCAGTTCACTAGAAGGGGCGGGGCTATACAATGAGCAGTTCTTC.

This clonotype was observed many times. The chain joins TRBV29-1 to TRBJ1-2; D ambiguous. V gave up 6 bases and J gave up 8 bases, with 22 bases separating them. Germline V lookup: CDR1 SQVTM, CDR2 ANQGSEA. The CDR3 consists of 14 residues. The CDR3 coding sequence is TGCAGCGTGGCGACGGACCCCGGTGTTTTGGGCTACACCTTC. It is translated as CSVATDPGVLGYTF.

This clonotype was counted only a few times. The chain recombines TRBV10-3 with TRBJ2-3; 7 bases are shared with TRBD1. Trimming cost V 8 bases and J 2 bases; bases outside gene matches: 4. Germline V gives CDR1 ENHRY, CDR2 SYGVKD. CDR3 size: 13 residues. The CDR3 DNA reads TGTGCCATCGCAGAGGGGGCCACAGATACGCAGTATTTT. It specifies CAIAEGATDTQYF.

This clonotype turned up a few times. This chain links TRBV27 with TRBJ1-2; 7 positions match TRBD1. J lost 2 bases, V lost 5 bases, and 11 bases had no gene match. There are 16 residues in the CDR3. Germline assignment: CDR1 MNHEY and CDR2 SMNVEV (reference sequence). The chain's CDR3 is CASSPWTGGTNYGYTF. CDR3 nucleotides: TGTGCCAGCAGTCCTTGGACAGGAGGGACGAACTATGGCTACACCTTC.

This rearrangement joins TRBV11-2 to TRBJ2-3, with 10 nucleotides matching TRBD2. This CDR3 region has 19 residues. Germline CDR1 reads SGHAT; CDR2 reads FQNNGV. Trimming took 1 base from V and 4 from J; bases not matched to a gene: 14. The CDR3 region is CASSLVGASGSSRADTQYF. CDR3 sequence (DNA): TGTGCCAGCAGCTTAGTTGGGGCTAGCGGGAGCTCAAGGGCAGATACGCAGTATTTT. Looking up the rest from reference TRBV11-2 and TRBJ2-3 gives the full variable domain: EAGVAQSPRYKIIEKRQSVAFWCNPISGHATLYWYQQILGQGPKLLIQFQNNGVVDDSQLPKDRFSAERLKGVDSTLKIQPAKLEDSAVYLCASSLVGASGSSRADTQYFGPGTRLTVL.

J is TRBJ2-5 and V is TRBV7-8; D not certain. Germline CDR1 SGHVS, CDR2 FQNEAQ. This CDR3 region has 15 residues. Trimming pared 4 bases from V and 0 bases from J, leaving 12 bases between. CDR3 in DNA: TGTGCCAGCAGCTACGGCCTTAAGTACCAAGAGACCCAGTACTTC. Protein: CASSYGLKYQETQYF.

Only a few counts were recorded for this clonotype. This rearrangement joins TRBV20-1 to TRBJ2-7, with 7 bases matching TRBD2. The CDR3 length is 14 residues. J gave up 0 bases and V 6 bases, and 8 bases lay outside the gene matches. CDR1 is DFQATT and CDR2 is SNEGSKA in the germline V gene (reference sequence). The CDR3 loop reads CSAGRGSLSYEQYF. CDR3 coding DNA: TGCAGTGCGGGCCGCGGGAGTCTCTCCTACGAGCAGTACTTC.

The chain has TRBV5-1 and TRBJ1-1, with unresolved D. The CDR3 contains 16 residues. Per germline, CDR1 SGHRS and CDR2 YFSETQ. Trimming removed 4 bases at V and 0 bases at J, with 16 bases between. CDR3 DNA sequence: TGCGCCAGCAGCCCACACGTCTCGGACTTGAACACTGAAGCTTTCTTT. This sequence encodes CASSPHVSDLNTEAFF.

This clonotype was found a few times. This sequence joins TRBV30 and TRBJ2-5; D is possibly TRBD2 (6 bases). The CDR3 is 14 residues long. Deletions cut 2 bases from V and 1 base from J, with 11 bases between. Germline CDR1 GTSNPN, CDR2 SVGIG (reference sequence). In DNA, the CDR3 is TGTGCCTGGAGTTCAGCGGGTCGCCAAGAGACCCAGTACTTC. Residues: CAWSSAGRQETQYF. Combining the CDR3 with reference TRBV30 and TRBJ2-5 gives the whole variable domain SQTIHQWPATLVQPVGSPLSLECTVEGTSNPNLYWYRQAAGRGLQLLFYSVGIGQISSEVPQNLSASRPQDRQFILSSKKLLLSDSGFYLCAWSSAGRQETQYFGPGTRLLVL.

There are a few counts of this clonotype. V and J are TRBV6-1 and TRBJ2-7; D is perhaps TRBD1 (5 bases). CDR3 length: 16 amino acids. The germline CDR1 and CDR2 sequences are MNHNS and SASEGT. Trimming shortened V by 6 bases and J by 6 bases, and 24 bases separated the two germline ends. This chain's CDR3 is CASSPTFGQGRREQYF. CDR3 nucleotides: TGTGCCAGCAGCCCTACCTTTGGCCAGGGCAGGCGCGAGCAGTACTTC.

This clonotype was found a few times. This chain joins TRBV15 and TRBJ2-5, with 9 bases lining up with TRBD2. CDR1 is LNHNV, CDR2 YYDKDF, per germline (reference sequence). CDR3 length: 14 amino acids. Unmatched junction bases numbered 5, after V lost 5 bases and J lost 4 bases. In nucleotides, the CDR3 is TGTGCCACCAGCCAGGGACTAGCCGGAGAGACCCAGTACTTC. Protein product: CATSQGLAGETQYF.

This clonotype was seen a handful of times. The V and J genes are TRBV20-1 and TRBJ2-6, with 8 nucleotides matching TRBD1. In germline, CDR1 is DFQATT, CDR2 SNEGSKA (reference sequence). The CDR3 covers 17 residues. Germline trimming cut 3 bases from V and 0 bases from J; bases unmatched to any gene: 7. CDR3 sequence reads: CSARRDRTSSGANVLTF. CDR3 nucleotide sequence: TGCAGTGCTAGGAGGGACAGGACAAGCTCTGGGGCCAACGTCCTGACTTTC.

This clonotype was counted only a few times. In DNA, the CDR3 is TGTGCCAGCAGAGAGACTAGCTCCTACAATGAGCAGTTCTTC. Residues: CASRETSSYNEQFF. The J gene is TRBJ2-1, the V gene TRBV6-2 or TRBV6-3; perhaps TRBD2 as D (6 bases). The CDR3 loop spans 14 amino acids. Deletions cut 6 bases from V and 0 bases from J, with 9 bases between. Germline lookup yields CDR1 MNHEY and CDR2 SVGEGT.

The gene calls are TRBV4-2 and TRBJ2-7, with TRBD2 identical over 12 bases. Looked up from germline, CDR1 is LGHNA and CDR2 is YNFKEQ. This CDR3 contains 16 residues. The ends lost 3 bases at V and 4 bases at J; junction bases unmatched: 7. CDR3 coding DNA: TGTGCCAGCAGCCAGACTAGCGGGAGTAGTAGGTACGAGCAGTACTTC. It codes for CASSQTSGSSRYEQYF.

This clonotype was picked up a small number of times. The V gene is TRBV11-2, the J gene TRBJ2-4, with a possible D match to TRBD2 (6 bases). The CDR3 length is 15 residues. Per germline, CDR1 SGHAT and CDR2 FQNNGV. Trimming removed 1 base at V and 8 bases at J, with 15 bases between. CDR3 loop: CASSLGNVREDIQYF. For the CDR3, the DNA is TGTGCCAGCAGCTTAGGTAACGTGAGGGAGGACATTCAGTACTTC.

The V gene is TRBV7-9, the J gene TRBJ1-2, with unresolved D. V was trimmed by 5 bases and J by 4 bases, leaving 17 bases between them. Per germline, CDR1 SEHNR and CDR2 FQNEAQ (reference sequence). The CDR3 runs 15 residues. CDR3 nucleotide sequence: TGTGCCAGCAGCGCTTATACCGGGTCCTTCTATGGCTACACCTTC. It is translated as CASSAYTGSFYGYTF. Looking up the rest from reference TRBV7-9 and TRBJ1-2 gives the full variable domain: DTGVSQNPRHKITKRGQNVTFRCDPISEHNRLYWYRQTLGQGPEFLTYFQNEAQLEKSRLLSDRFSAERPKGSFSTLEIQRTEQGDSAMYLCASSAYTGSFYGYTFGSGTRLTVV.

This clonotype has ten or more counts. The chain recombines TRBV7-2 with TRBJ2-5, with 9 nucleotides matching TRBD2. The germline gives CDR1 SGHTA, CDR2 FQGNSA. Losses at the gene ends were 5 bases for V and 4 bases for J; bases not matched to a gene: 8. This CDR3 has 15 amino acids. CDR3 nucleotides: TGTGCCAGCAGCAATGCCGGGACTAGCTTAGAGACCCAGTACTTC. It translates to CASSNAGTSLETQYF.